This entry lists 18 T cell receptor beta chains sequenced from one sample in a study of T and B cells in COVID-19 patients. Multiplex PCR with BIOMED2 TRB-A/B primer pools amplified TRB rearrangements. Using its own MiXCR run on the multiplex PCR reads, TCRdb lists one record per CDR3 protein. The data show around 6,500 distinct CDR3 sequences, with 20% to 30% seen just once and over 8.5% held by the top ten. Blood genomic DNA input for TRB amplification was roughly 220-500 ng. The sequencing input was blood. Receptors originate from a human donor with active COVID-19.

The CDR3 loop reads CSASRVAAYEQYF. DNA for the CDR3: TGCAGTGCTAGTAGGGTCGCGGCCTACGAGCAGTACTTC. The chain carries TRBV20-1 and TRBJ2-7, with no clear D. The CDR3 has 13 amino acids. V lost 3 bases to trimming and J lost 2 bases, with 11 bases between them. Germline V gene data show CDR1 as DFQATT and CDR2 as SNEGSKA (reference sequence).

This clonotype was observed a handful of times. CDR3 coding DNA: TGTGCCAGCAGCTTATCACCAGCACCGAGCACAGATACGCAGTATTTT. The encoded protein is CASSLSPAPSTDTQYF. This sequence joins TRBV11-1 and TRBJ2-3; D not certain. The CDR3 consists of 16 residues. Germline CDR1 and CDR2: SGHAT and FQDESV (reference sequence). Trimming removed 2 bases from V and 0 bases from J, with 12 bases in between. Full variable domain (rest looked up from reference TRBV11-1 and TRBJ2-3): EAEVAQSPRYKITEKSQAVAFWCDPISGHATLYWYRQILGQGPELLVQFQDESVVDDSQLPKDRFSAERLKGVDSTLKIQPAELGDSAMYLCASSLSPAPSTDTQYFGPGTRLTVL.

The rearrangement uses TRBV7-9 and TRBJ2-2; D might be TRBD1 (6 bases). The CDR3 consists of 15 residues. CDR1 SEHNR and CDR2 FQNEAQ come from the germline V gene (reference sequence). V lost 4 bases and J 5 bases, leaving 14 bases between the germline ends. CDR3 sequence: CASSWETGGTGELFF. In DNA form, the CDR3 reads TGTGCCAGCAGCTGGGAGACAGGCGGGACCGGGGAGCTGTTTTTT.

This clonotype came up a few times. The rearrangement links TRBV28 to TRBJ2-3; D gene unclear. V lost 1 base, J lost 0 bases, and 8 bases lay in between. CDR1 and CDR2 from the germline V gene are MDHEN and SYDVKM. The CDR3 has 15 residues. The CDR3 here is CASSLFLRSTDTQYF. CDR3 DNA: TGTGCCAGCAGTTTATTTTTGCGTAGCACAGATACGCAGTATTTT. Full variable domain (outside the CDR3, taken from reference TRBV28 and TRBJ2-3): DVKVTQSSRYLVKRTGEKVFLECVQDMDHENMFWYRQDPGLGLRLIYFSYDVKMKEKGDIPEGYSVSREKKERFSLILESASTNQTSMYLCASSLFLRSTDTQYFGPGTRLTVL.

The chain couples TRBV6-2 or TRBV6-3 to TRBJ2-1; D perhaps matches TRBD2 (5 bases). V was shortened by 6 bases and J by 0 bases, with 12 bases between the two germline ends. There are 15 residues in the CDR3. From germline, CDR1 is MNHEY and CDR2 SVGEGT. CDR3 sequence reads: CASRPDLGSYNEQFF. The CDR3 DNA reads as TGTGCCAGCAGGCCGGACTTGGGCTCCTACAATGAGCAGTTCTTC.

This clonotype was detected only a few times. The gene calls are TRBV20-1 and TRBJ1-4; D is uncertain. V shed 3 bases and J shed 14 bases, with 13 bases lying between them. Per germline, CDR1 DFQATT and CDR2 SNEGSKA (reference sequence). CDR3 length equals 11 residues. The CDR3 DNA reads as TGCAGTGCTAGCTCGGTAAATCGGCTGTTTTTT. Translated, it gives CSASSVNRLFF.

By sample fraction, this clonotype is medium-sized. This chain joins TRBV5-6 and TRBJ2-5; 7 bases line up with TRBD2. V lost 4 bases, J lost 6 bases, and 9 bases stayed unmatched. The germline V gene has CDR1 SGHDT and CDR2 YYEEEE. The CDR3 spans 14 residues. CDR3 sequence: CASSRERGGKTQYF. The CDR3 DNA reads as TGTGCCAGCAGCAGGGAGAGGGGAGGGAAGACCCAGTACTTC.

This chain links TRBV4-2 with TRBJ2-2, with a weak D call TRBD2 (5 bases). Between the trimmed V and J ends, which lost 3 bases and 7 bases, there was a span of 15 bases. Germline CDR1 LGHNA, CDR2 YNFKEQ. The CDR3 covers 15 residues. CDR3 nucleotide sequence: TGTGCCAGCAGCCAGCCCGGGATCCCTGACGGGGAGCTGTTTTTT. It is translated as CASSQPGIPDGELFF.

This chain uses TRBV28 with TRBJ2-2; 15 bases are shared with TRBD2. V dropped 2 bases and J dropped 3; count of bases not matched to a gene: 1. Germline CDR1 and CDR2: MDHEN and SYDVKM. The CDR3 consists of 17 residues. CDR3 loop: CASSLGLAGGYTGELFF. The CDR3 coding sequence is TGTGCCAGCAGTTTAGGACTAGCGGGAGGGTACACCGGGGAGCTGTTTTTT. Full variable domain (remainder filled in from reference TRBV28 and TRBJ2-2): DVKVTQSSRYLVKRTGEKVFLECVQDMDHENMFWYRQDPGLGLRLIYFSYDVKMKEKGDIPEGYSVSREKKERFSLILESASTNQTSMYLCASSLGLAGGYTGELFFGEGSRLTVL.

In this sample, this clonotype turned up many times. The chain uses TRBV15 and TRBJ2-1, with D hard to call. The germline V gene has CDR1 LNHNV and CDR2 YYDKDF (reference sequence). This CDR3 is built from 15 residues. V lost 2 bases, J lost 0 bases, and 8 bases lay in between. CDR3 residues: CATSRPPVSYNEQFF. The CDR3 nucleotides are TGTGCCACCAGCAGACCACCCGTCTCCTACAATGAGCAGTTCTTC.

This clonotype showed up many times. This chain links TRBV27 with TRBJ2-7, with 12 bases aligning to TRBD2. The V and J ends lost 7 bases and 5 bases, in that order; junction bases with no gene match: 9. The CDR3 runs 15 residues. Per germline, CDR1 MNHEY and CDR2 SMNVEV (reference sequence). The CDR3 region is CASKTSGSRFHEQYF. CDR3 sequence (DNA): TGTGCCAGCAAGACTAGCGGGAGTCGATTCCACGAGCAGTACTTC.

Judged by abundance, this clonotype is medium-sized (0.01 to 0.1%). The chain is built from TRBV6-5 and TRBJ2-2, with 7 bases fitting TRBD1. The germline V gene has CDR1 MNHEY and CDR2 SVGAGI. The V segment lost 6 bases and the J segment 7 bases; nucleotides outside the gene matches: 8. The CDR3 consists of 14 residues. CDR3 amino acids: CASRGQPGIGELFF. The CDR3 DNA sequence: TGTGCCAGCAGGGGACAGCCAGGGATCGGGGAGCTGTTTTTT.

The gene calls are TRBV19 and TRBJ2-7; TRBD1 aligns across 9 bases. Trimming removed 3 bases from V and 2 bases from J; junction bases left unmatched: 2. Germline CDR1 and CDR2: LNHDA and SQIVND (reference sequence). The length of the CDR3 is 14 residues. Written as DNA, the CDR3 is TGTGCCAGTAGTATCGGGACAGGGCCCTACGAGCAGTACTTC. Residues: CASSIGTGPYEQYF.

Judged by abundance, this clonotype is medium-sized. This sequence joins TRBV11-3 and TRBJ2-5; D tentatively reads TRBD1 or TRBD2 (5 bases each). V dropped 5 bases and J dropped 3 bases, with 22 bases sitting between them. Germline V gene lookup returns CDR1 SGHNT and CDR2 YENEEA. The CDR3 has 17 residues. CDR3 sequence: CASSQPWGPLPKETQYF. CDR3 nucleotides: TGTGCCAGCAGCCAACCCTGGGGACCTTTACCGAAAGAGACCCAGTACTTC.

The chain has TRBV20-1 and TRBJ1-6; perhaps TRBD1 as D (6 bases). CDR3 length: 13 amino acids. Between the trimmed V and J ends, which lost 6 bases and 7 bases, there was a span of 13 bases. The germline CDR1 and CDR2 sequences are DFQATT and SNEGSKA (reference sequence). The CDR3 spells CSATTGRNSPLHF. The CDR3 coding sequence is TGCAGTGCAACAACAGGGAGAAATTCACCCCTCCACTTT.

In DNA, the CDR3 is TGCAGTGCTAGGCGGCAGGGAGGGCTGGGGACTGAAGCTTTCTTT. Its translation: CSARRQGGLGTEAFF. The chain is built from TRBV20-1 and TRBJ1-1, with a tentative D call TRBD1 (5 bases). CDR3 length: 15 residues. The germline CDR1 and CDR2 sequences are DFQATT and SNEGSKA (reference sequence). Trimming took 3 bases from V and 5 from J, leaving 19 bases between them.

By frequency in the sample, this clonotype is medium-sized. The gene calls are TRBV5-6 and TRBJ2-5; the match to TRBD1 covers 7 bases. The germline CDR1 and CDR2 sequences are SGHDT and YYEEEE. V shed 3 bases and J 2 bases; nucleotides not matched to a gene: 7. CDR3 size: 15 residues. The CDR3 nucleotides read TGTGCCAGCAGCTCGCGTCACAGGGGACAAGAGACCCAGTACTTC. As protein: CASSSRHRGQETQYF. The full variable domain, with the rest looked up from reference TRBV5-6 and TRBJ2-5, is DAGVTQSPTHLIKTRGQQVTLRCSPKSGHDTVSWYQQALGQGPQFIFQYYEEEERQRGNFPDRFSGHQFPNYSSELNVNALLLGDSALYLCASSSRHRGQETQYFGPGTRLLVL.

With regard to this clonotype: Just one base apart from a much larger clone, this may be a read error. The CDR3 does not close with the conserved phenylalanine or tryptophan, likely indicating a read error. V usage is TRBV6-5 and J usage is TRBJ2-4, with 16 positions matching TRBD2. The V gene's germline CDR1 is MNHEY and CDR2 SVGAGI. Losses at the gene ends were 6 bases for V and 0 bases for J; bases not matched to a gene: 11. This CDR3 region has 20 residues. The CDR3 reads CASSSPPGLAGGPAKNIQYY. The CDR3 nucleotides read TGTGCCAGCAGCTCCCCTCCGGGACTAGCGGGAGGGCCAGCCAAAAACATTCAGTACTAC.